This is a list of T cell receptor beta chains from one sample in a study of vaccination effects on CD4 cells after COVID-19. The antigens these receptors bind are not known. Some clones are missing from TCRdb's copy, which holds only in-frame ones; the method was immunoSEQ multiplex PCR. The table shows approximately 45,000 clones, with about 78% occurring only once. The sequencing here drew on CD4+ T cells from PBMCs cultured without peptide, taken before COVID-19 vaccination. These receptors all come from a human donor who had a prior SARS-CoV-2 infection. Both conserved end residues are part of each CDR3. A D gene is named only where the DNA matches it firmly. Only some rows state a clone size, as once, few, many or a class for expanded clones.

once	14	TRBV5-1	TRBJ2-5	TRBD2	CAGSRGGPWETQYF	TGCGCCGGATCGCGGGGGGGCCCCTGGGAGACCCAGTACTTC
NA	13	TRBV6-5	TRBJ1-1	TRBD1	CASSLTGDTEAFF	TGTGCCAGCAGTCTCACAGGGGACACTGAAGCTTTCTTT
NA	17	TRBV9	TRBJ2-2	TRBD2	CASSVGGGLAGTGELFF	TGTGCCAGCAGCGTAGGAGGTGGACTAGCGGGAACCGGGGAGCTGTTTTTT
NA	11	TRBV7-9	TRBJ1-1	NA	CASGGHVEAFF	TGTGCCAGCGGGGGACATGTTGAAGCTTTCTTT
NA	13	TRBV11-3	TRBJ2-5	NA	CASSFTAQETQYF	TGTGCCAGCAGCTTCACGGCACAAGAGACCCAGTACTTC
NA	19	TRBV6-4	TRBJ2-1	TRBD2	CASSGGGLAGICSYNEQFF	TGTGCCAGCAGTGGGGGAGGACTAGCGGGAATCTGCTCCTACAATGAGCAGTTCTTC
NA	12	TRBV2	TRBJ2-7	NA	CASRGRGGEQYF	TGTGCCAGCAGGGGGCGGGGCGGCGAGCAGTACTTC
NA	15	TRBV5-4	TRBJ2-7	NA	CASSLPPLEMGEQYF	TGTGCCAGCAGCTTGCCCCCTTTGGAAATGGGGGAGCAGTACTTC
NA	15	TRBV5-5	TRBJ2-7	NA	CASSLNGWSSYEQYF	TGTGCCAGCAGCTTGAATGGTTGGAGCTCCTACGAGCAGTACTTC
NA	12	TRBV5-1	TRBJ1-2	NA	CASSLGSYGYTF	TGCGCCAGCAGCTTAGGCAGCTATGGCTACACCTTC
NA	16	TRBV9	TRBJ2-2	NA	CASSPPRGANTGELFF	TGTGCCAGCAGCCCCCCTAGGGGCGCGAACACCGGGGAGCTGTTTTTT
NA	13	TRBV2	TRBJ1-4	NA	CASSGSGNEKLFF	TGTGCCAGCAGTGGTAGCGGTAATGAAAAACTGTTTTTT
NA	11	TRBV20-1	TRBJ2-5	NA	CSAHGLETQYF	TGCAGTGCTCATGGTTTAGAGACCCAGTACTTC
NA	16	TRBV11-3	TRBJ2-3	NA	CASSHQGPPSTDTQYF	TGTGCCAGCAGCCACCAGGGTCCGCCTAGCACAGATACGCAGTATTTT
few	12	TRBV19	TRBJ1-1	TRBD1	CASSIRDREAFF	TGTGCCAGTAGTATAAGGGACAGAGAAGCTTTCTTT
NA	13	TRBV12-3/TRBV12-4	TRBJ1-1	TRBD1	CASSSLGQGEAFF	TGTGCCAGCAGTTCCCTTGGACAGGGCGAAGCTTTCTTT
NA	12	TRBV18	TRBJ2-5	NA	CASSSARESQYF	TGTGCCAGCTCCTCGGCGAGGGAGAGCCAGTACTTC
NA	14	TRBV7-9	TRBJ1-2	NA	CASSLARGAGGYTF	TGTGCCAGCAGCTTAGCGAGGGGGGCAGGTGGCTACACCTTC
NA	16	TRBV2	TRBJ2-7	TRBD2	CASRASGLAGSNEQYF	TGTGCCAGCAGGGCAAGCGGACTAGCGGGATCCAACGAGCAGTACTTC
NA	15	TRBV6-4	TRBJ2-1	TRBD1	CASRRTGSSYNEQFF	TGTGCCAGCAGAAGGACAGGAAGCTCCTACAATGAGCAGTTCTTC
medium-sized	12	TRBV30	TRBJ1-4	NA	CAWKGVGEKLFF	TGTGCCTGGAAAGGGGTTGGGGAAAAACTGTTTTTT
NA	18	TRBV3-1/TRBV3-2	TRBJ2-1	TRBD1	CASSQVRTGGGTYNEQFF	TGTGCCAGCAGCCAAGTTAGGACAGGGGGGGGGACCTACAATGAGCAGTTCTTC
NA	14	TRBV15	TRBJ1-4	NA	CATTHRGRGEKLFF	TGTGCCACCACCCACCGGGGAAGGGGTGAAAAACTGTTTTTT
NA	10	TRBV5-8	TRBJ2-5	NA	CASRWGDQYF	TGTGCCAGCCGCTGGGGAGACCAGTACTTC
NA	19	TRBV30	TRBJ1-2	NA	CAWILAKPGPAWTIKGYTF	TGTGCCTGGATTCTGGCAAAACCGGGACCGGCCTGGACTATTAAAGGCTACACCTTC
NA	15	TRBV10-3	TRBJ1-5	NA	CAISEFSTESQPQHF	TGTGCCATCAGTGAGTTTAGTACAGAAAGTCAGCCCCAGCATTTT
NA	16	TRBV27	TRBJ1-4	NA	CASSLISVRAKEKLFF	TGTGCCAGCAGTTTAATTTCCGTTAGAGCGAAGGAAAAACTGTTTTTT
NA	17	TRBV11-2	TRBJ2-3	TRBD2	CASSLGASGSGTDTQYF	TGTGCCAGCAGCCTAGGTGCTAGCGGGAGTGGGACAGATACGCAGTATTTT
NA	13	TRBV30	TRBJ1-2	NA	CARTDSFSYGYTF	TGTGCCCGGACGGACAGTTTTAGCTATGGCTACACCTTC